The source of this T cell receptor (beta chain) is a study of blood T cell repertoires in COVID-19. Libraries were prepared by immunoSEQ multiplex PCR; TCRdb keeps only in-frame clonotypes and omits some of them. The repertoire includes 400,000 to 450,000 clones, around 90% of them detected once, and roughly 0.66% sits in the top ten. This clone was counted a few times. V was clipped by 3 bases and J by 7 bases, with 14 bases between them. Germline CDR1 reads SGDLS; CDR2 reads YYNGEE. The length of the CDR3 is 13 residues. This clonotype was obtained from a man between 18 and 29 years old who had recovered from COVID-19. Sequenced sample: PBMCs or T cells enriched from blood (not recorded which). The chain has TRBV9 and TRBJ2-7; D possibly corresponds to TRBD2 (6 bases). This CDR3 is CASSATPEGEQYF. DNA for the CDR3: TGTGCCAGCAGCGCGACCCCGGAGGGGGAGCAGTACTTC.